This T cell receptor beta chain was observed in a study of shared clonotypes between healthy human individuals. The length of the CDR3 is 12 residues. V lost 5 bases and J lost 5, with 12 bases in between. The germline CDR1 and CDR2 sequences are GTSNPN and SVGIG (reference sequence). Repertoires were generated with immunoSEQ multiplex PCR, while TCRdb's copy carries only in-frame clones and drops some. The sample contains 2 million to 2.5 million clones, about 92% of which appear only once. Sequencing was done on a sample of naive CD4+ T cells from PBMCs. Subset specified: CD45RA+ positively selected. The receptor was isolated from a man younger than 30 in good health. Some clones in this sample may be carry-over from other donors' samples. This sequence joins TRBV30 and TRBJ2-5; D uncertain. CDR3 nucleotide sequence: TGTGCCTGGGCTCACGTGGGGGAGACCCAGTACTTC. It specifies CAWAHVGETQYF.